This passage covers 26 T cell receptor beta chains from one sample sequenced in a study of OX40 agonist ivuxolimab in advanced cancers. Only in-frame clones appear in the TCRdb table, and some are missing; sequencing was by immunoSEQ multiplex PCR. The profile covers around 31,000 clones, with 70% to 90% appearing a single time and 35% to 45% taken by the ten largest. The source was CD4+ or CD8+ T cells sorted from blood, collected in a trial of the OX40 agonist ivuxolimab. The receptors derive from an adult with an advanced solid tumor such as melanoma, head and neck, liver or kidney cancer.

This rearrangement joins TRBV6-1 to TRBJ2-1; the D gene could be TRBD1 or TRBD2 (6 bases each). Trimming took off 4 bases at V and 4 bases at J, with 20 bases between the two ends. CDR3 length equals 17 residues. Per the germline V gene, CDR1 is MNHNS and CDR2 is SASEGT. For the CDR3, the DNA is TGTGCCAGCAGTGGGGGAGGACAGCCCGGGTTGTACAATGAGCAGTTCTTC. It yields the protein CASSGGGQPGLYNEQFF.

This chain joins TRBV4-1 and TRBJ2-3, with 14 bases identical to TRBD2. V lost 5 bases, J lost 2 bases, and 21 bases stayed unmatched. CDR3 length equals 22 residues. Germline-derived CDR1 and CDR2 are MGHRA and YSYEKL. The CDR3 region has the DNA TGCGCCAGCAGCTGGACAGGGGGGCAGACTAGCGGGAGGGCTGGGGACACAGATACGCAGTATTTT. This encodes CASSWTGGQTSGRAGDTDTQYF.

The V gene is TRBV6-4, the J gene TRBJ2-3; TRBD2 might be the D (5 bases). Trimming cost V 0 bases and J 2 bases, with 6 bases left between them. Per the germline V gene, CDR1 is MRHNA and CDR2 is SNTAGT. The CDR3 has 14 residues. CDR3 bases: TGTGCCAGCAGTGACTCGGGAGTCACAGATACGCAGTATTTT. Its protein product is CASSDSGVTDTQYF.

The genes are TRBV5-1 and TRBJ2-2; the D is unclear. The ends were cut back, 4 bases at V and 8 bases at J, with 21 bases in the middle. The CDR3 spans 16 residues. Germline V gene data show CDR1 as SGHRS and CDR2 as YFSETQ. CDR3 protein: CASSVLTQSSSGELFF. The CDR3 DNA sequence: TGCGCCAGCAGCGTCCTAACTCAGAGCTCGTCGGGGGAGCTGTTTTTT.

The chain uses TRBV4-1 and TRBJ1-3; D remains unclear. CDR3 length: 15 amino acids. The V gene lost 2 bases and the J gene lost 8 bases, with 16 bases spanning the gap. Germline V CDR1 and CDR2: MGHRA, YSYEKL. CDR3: CASSQTGLARDTIYF. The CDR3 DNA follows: TGCGCCAGCAGCCAAACGGGTCTCGCCCGAGACACCATATATTTT.

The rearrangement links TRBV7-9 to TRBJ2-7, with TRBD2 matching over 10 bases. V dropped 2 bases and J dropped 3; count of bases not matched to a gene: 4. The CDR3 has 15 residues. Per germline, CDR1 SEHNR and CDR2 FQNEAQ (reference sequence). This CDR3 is CASSLLGTSDYEQYF. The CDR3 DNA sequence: TGTGCCAGCAGCTTATTAGGGACTAGCGACTACGAGCAGTACTTC.

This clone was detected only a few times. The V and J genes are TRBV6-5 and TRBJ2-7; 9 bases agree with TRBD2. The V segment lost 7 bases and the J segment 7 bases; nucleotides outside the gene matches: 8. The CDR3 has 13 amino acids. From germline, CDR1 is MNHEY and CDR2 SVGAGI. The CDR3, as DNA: TGTGCCAGCACCCAAGGACTAGCGAGTGAGCAGTACTTC. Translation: CASTQGLASEQYF.

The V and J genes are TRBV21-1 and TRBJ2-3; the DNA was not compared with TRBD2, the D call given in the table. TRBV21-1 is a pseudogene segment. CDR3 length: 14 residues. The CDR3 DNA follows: TGTGCCAGCAGGTGGCGGGAGTGCACAGATACGCAGTATTTT. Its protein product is CASRWRECTDTQYF.

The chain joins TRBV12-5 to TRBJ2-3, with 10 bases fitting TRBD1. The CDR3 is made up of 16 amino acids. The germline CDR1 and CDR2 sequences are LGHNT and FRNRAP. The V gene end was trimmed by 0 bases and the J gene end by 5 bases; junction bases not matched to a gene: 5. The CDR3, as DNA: TGTGCTAGTGGTTTGGTAACGGACAGGGGGGAAGATACGCAGTATTTT. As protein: CASGLVTDRGEDTQYF.

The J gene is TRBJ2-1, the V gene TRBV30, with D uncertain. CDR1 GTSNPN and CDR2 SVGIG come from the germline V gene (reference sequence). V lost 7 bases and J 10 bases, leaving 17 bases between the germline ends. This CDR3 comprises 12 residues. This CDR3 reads CAYRRLAREQFF. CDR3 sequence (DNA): TGTGCCTACCGCCGACTTGCCCGCGAGCAGTTCTTC.

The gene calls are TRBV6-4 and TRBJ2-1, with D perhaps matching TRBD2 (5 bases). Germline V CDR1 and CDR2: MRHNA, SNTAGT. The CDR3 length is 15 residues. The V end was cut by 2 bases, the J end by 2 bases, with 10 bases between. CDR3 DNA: TGTGCCAGCAGTGACGTAGCGAGAACCTACAATGAGCAGTTCTTC. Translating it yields CASSDVARTYNEQFF.

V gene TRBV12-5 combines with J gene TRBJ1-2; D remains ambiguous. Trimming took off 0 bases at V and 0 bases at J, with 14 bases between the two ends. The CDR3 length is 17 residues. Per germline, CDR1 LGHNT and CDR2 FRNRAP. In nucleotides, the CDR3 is TGTGCTAGTGGTTTGGTACCCGGAGAGGAAACTAACTATGGCTACACCTTC. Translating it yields CASGLVPGEETNYGYTF.

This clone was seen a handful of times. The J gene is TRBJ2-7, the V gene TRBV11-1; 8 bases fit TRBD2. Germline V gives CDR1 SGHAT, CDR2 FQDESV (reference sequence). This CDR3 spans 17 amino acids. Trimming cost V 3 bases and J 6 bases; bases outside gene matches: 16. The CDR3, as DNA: TGTGCCAGCAGCTTCCTTCCCCTGGGGAGCGGGAGAGGCGAGCAGTACTTC. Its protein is CASSFLPLGSGRGEQYF.

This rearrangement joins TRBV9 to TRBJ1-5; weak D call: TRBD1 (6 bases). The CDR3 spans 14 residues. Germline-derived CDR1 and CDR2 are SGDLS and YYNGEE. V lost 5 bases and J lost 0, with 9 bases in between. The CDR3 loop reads CASSTGNSNQPQHF. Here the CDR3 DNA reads TGTGCCAGCAGTACAGGGAATAGCAATCAGCCCCAGCATTTT.

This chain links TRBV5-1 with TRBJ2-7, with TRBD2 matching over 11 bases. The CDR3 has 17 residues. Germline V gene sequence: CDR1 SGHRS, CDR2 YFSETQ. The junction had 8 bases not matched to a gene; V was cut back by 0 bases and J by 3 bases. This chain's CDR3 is CASSLAGTSGLYYEQYF. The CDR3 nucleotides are TGCGCCAGCAGCTTGGCGGGGACTAGCGGATTATACTACGAGCAGTACTTC.

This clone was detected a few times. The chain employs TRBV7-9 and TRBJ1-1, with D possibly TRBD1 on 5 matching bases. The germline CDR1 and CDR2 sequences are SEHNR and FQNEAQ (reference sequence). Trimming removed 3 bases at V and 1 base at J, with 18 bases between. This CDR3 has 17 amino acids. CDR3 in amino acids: CASSFPRVGATNTEAFF. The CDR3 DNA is TGTGCCAGCAGCTTTCCAAGGGTCGGGGCAACGAACACTGAAGCTTTCTTT.

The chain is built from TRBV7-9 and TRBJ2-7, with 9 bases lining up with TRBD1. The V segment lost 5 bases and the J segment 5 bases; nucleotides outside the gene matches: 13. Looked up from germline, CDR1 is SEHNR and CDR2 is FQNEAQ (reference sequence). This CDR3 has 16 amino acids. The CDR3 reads CASSPTSGQGLHEQYF. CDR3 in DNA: TGTGCCAGCAGCCCAACGTCGGGACAGGGTCTCCACGAGCAGTACTTC.

The CDR3 protein is CASSYEGFYEQYF. CDR3 coding DNA: TGTGCCAGCAGTTACGAAGGGTTTTACGAGCAGTACTTC. The genes are TRBV6-5 and TRBJ2-7; D ambiguous. The CDR3 runs 13 residues. CDR1 and CDR2 from the germline V gene are MNHEY and SVGAGI. Trimming pared 2 bases from V and 4 bases from J, leaving 9 bases between.

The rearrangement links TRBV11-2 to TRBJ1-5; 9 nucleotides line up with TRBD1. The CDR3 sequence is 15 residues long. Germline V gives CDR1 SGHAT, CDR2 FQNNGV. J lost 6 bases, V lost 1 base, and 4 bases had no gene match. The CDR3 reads CASSLGDRASQPQHF. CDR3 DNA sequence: TGTGCCAGCAGCTTAGGGGACAGGGCGTCTCAGCCCCAGCATTTT.

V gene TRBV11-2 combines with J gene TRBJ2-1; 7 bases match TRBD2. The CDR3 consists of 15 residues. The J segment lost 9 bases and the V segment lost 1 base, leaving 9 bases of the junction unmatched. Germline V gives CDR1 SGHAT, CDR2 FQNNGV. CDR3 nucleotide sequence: TGTGCCAGCAGCTTAGGACTAGGGCGGGGGAGTGAGCAGTTCTTC. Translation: CASSLGLGRGSEQFF.

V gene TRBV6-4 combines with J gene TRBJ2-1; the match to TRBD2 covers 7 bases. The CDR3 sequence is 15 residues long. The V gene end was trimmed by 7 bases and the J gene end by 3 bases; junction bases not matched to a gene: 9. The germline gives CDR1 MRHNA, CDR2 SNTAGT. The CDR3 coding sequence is TGTGCCAGCACCCGCGGGCTAGCGGACTACAATGAGCAGTTCTTC. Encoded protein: CASTRGLADYNEQFF.

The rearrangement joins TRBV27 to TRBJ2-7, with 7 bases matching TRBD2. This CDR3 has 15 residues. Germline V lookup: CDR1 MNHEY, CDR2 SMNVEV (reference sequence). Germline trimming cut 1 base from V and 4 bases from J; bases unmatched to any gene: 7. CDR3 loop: CASSLWAGDLYEQYF. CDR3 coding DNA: TGTGCCAGCAGTTTATGGGCGGGAGACCTATACGAGCAGTACTTC.

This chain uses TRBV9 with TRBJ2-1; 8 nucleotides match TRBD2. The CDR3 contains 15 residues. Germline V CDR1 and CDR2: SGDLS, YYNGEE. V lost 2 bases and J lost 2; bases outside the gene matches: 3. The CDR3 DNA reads TGTGCCAGCAGCGTCAGTAGCGGGGCCTACAATGAGCAGTTCTTC. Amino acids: CASSVSSGAYNEQFF.

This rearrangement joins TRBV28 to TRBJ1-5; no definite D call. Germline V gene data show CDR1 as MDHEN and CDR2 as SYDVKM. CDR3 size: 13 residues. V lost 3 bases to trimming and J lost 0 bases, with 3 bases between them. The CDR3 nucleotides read TGTGCCAGCAGTTTCAATAGCAATCAGCCCCAGCATTTT. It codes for CASSFNSNQPQHF.

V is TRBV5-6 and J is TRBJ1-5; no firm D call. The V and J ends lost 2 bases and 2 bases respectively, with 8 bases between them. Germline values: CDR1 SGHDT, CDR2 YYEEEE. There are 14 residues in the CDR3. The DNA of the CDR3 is TGTGCCAGCAGCTTACGTACCGGCAATCAGCCCCAGCATTTT. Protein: CASSLRTGNQPQHF.

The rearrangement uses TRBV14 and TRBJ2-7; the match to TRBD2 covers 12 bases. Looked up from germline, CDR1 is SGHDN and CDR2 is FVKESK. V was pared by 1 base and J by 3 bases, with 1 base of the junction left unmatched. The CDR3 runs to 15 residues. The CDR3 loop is CASSQGTSGIYEQYF. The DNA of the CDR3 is TGTGCCAGCAGCCAAGGGACTAGCGGGATCTACGAGCAGTACTTC.